The clone carrying this T cell receptor beta chain was recorded a few times. This sample stems from a study of CD4 T cells in relation to SARS-CoV-2 and coronaviruses. In germline, CDR1 is SGHTA, CDR2 FQGNSA. CDR3 length equals 17 residues. Trimming removed 4 bases from V and 0 bases from J; junction bases left unmatched: 2. CD4+ T cells from unexposed donors were obtained before the COVID-19 pandemic (2011-2018). Repertoires were generated with immunoSEQ multiplex PCR, while TCRdb's copy carries only in-frame clones and drops some. This table holds more than 55,000 clones, about nine tenths found once.

The chain uses TRBV7-2 and TRBJ2-2, with TRBD2 matching 13 bases. The sequenced sample consisted of memory CD4+ T cells from PBMCs. The clonotype originates from a human donor in good health. The CDR3 DNA reads TGTGCCAGCAGCTGGGGGACTAGCGGGGCGAACACCGGGGAGCTGTTTTTT. Translating it yields CASSWGTSGANTGELFF.